The 21 T cell receptor beta chains in this list originate from one sample, sequenced in a study of shared clonotypes between healthy human individuals. TCRdb's table, derived via immunoSEQ multiplex PCR, lists solely in-frame clones and lacks some. The sample holds approximately 740,000 clones; 85% to 95% are singletons and the top ten take about 25%. Naive CD8 populations comprised CD45RO-negative cells positively selected for CCR7, excluding terminally differentiated effector memory CD45RA+ cells. Sequenced: naive CD8+ T cells sorted from blood. These receptors were taken from a man aged 25 to 40 in good health.

The chain carries TRBV28 and TRBJ1-5; perhaps TRBD1 as D (5 bases). V gave up 6 bases and J gave up 4 bases, with 10 bases separating them. Germline CDR1 and CDR2: MDHEN and SYDVKM. This CDR3 has 13 amino acids. CDR3 loop: CASRPGVNQPQHF. The CDR3 nucleotides read TGTGCCAGCAGACCGGGGGTAAATCAGCCCCAGCATTTT.

The chain combines TRBV25-1 with TRBJ2-3, with 8 bases that match TRBD2. J gave up 3 bases and V 5 bases, and 7 bases lay outside the gene matches. The germline V gene encodes CDR1 MGHDK and CDR2 SYGVNS. The CDR3 has 15 residues. The CDR3 region is CASSTSGSSTDTQYF. As DNA, the CDR3 is TGTGCCAGCAGTACAAGCGGGAGTTCAACAGATACGCAGTATTTT.

This CDR3 reads CASSSGQGLTDTQYF. DNA of the CDR3: TGTGCCAGCAGTTCGGGACAGGGGCTCACAGATACGCAGTATTTT. The chain has TRBV28 and TRBJ2-3; TRBD1 agrees at 10 bases. CDR3 length equals 15 residues. V lost 4 bases, J lost 2 bases, and 3 bases stayed unmatched. Germline CDR1 and CDR2: MDHEN and SYDVKM.

The chain uses TRBV27 and TRBJ2-1; D may be TRBD2 (6 bases). Germline V lookup: CDR1 MNHEY, CDR2 SMNVEV (reference sequence). V shed 1 base and J shed 7 bases, with 11 bases lying between them. The CDR3 spans 14 residues. The CDR3 DNA follows: TGTGCCAGCAGTTTATGGGACTCAACGAATGAGCAGTTCTTC. This gives the protein CASSLWDSTNEQFF.

This clone turned up a few times. The chain couples TRBV29-1 to TRBJ1-2; D may be TRBD1 (6 bases). Trimming removed 4 bases from V and 3 bases from J, with 21 bases in between. Germline CDR1 and CDR2: SQVTM and ANQGSEA. This CDR3 has 16 residues. In DNA, the CDR3 is TGCAGCGTTGCCGGGGGGGGCCGATATGTGGACTATGGCTACACCTTC. This sequence encodes CSVAGGGRYVDYGYTF.

The V and J genes are TRBV28 and TRBJ2-7, with D tentatively TRBD2 (6 bases). Trimming took 2 bases from V and 2 from J, leaving 16 bases between them. The CDR3 loop spans 16 amino acids. CDR1 and CDR2 (germline): MDHEN, SYDVKM. Here the CDR3 DNA reads TGTGCCAGCAGTTTAGAGCGGCTAGCGCAAACCTACGAGCAGTACTTC. It specifies CASSLERLAQTYEQYF.

This clone appeared a single time. Other DNA sequences in this specimen translate into the identical CDR3. This chain uses TRBV28 with TRBJ1-1; possibly TRBD1 for D (6 bases). The V end lost 3 bases, the J end lost 1 base, and 9 bases lay between the germline ends. Per the germline V gene, CDR1 is MDHEN and CDR2 is SYDVKM. The CDR3 totals 14 residues. The CDR3 DNA follows: TGTGCCAGCAGTTTTCCGGGACAGAACACTGAAGCTTTCTTT. Residues: CASSFPGQNTEAFF.

This chain joins TRBV4-1 and TRBJ2-2, with 12 bases identical to TRBD1. This CDR3 is built from 16 residues. Germline V lookup: CDR1 MGHRA, CDR2 YSYEKL. With 1 base clipped from V and 7 bases from J, the junction kept 4 bases outside the gene matches. CDR3 in DNA: TGCGCCAGCAGCCAAGCGGGACAGGGGGCATTCGGGGAGCTGTTTTTT. It yields the protein CASSQAGQGAFGELFF.

This sequence joins TRBV9 and TRBJ2-2; 7 nucleotides match TRBD2. CDR3 length equals 16 residues. Germline assignment: CDR1 SGDLS and CDR2 YYNGEE. V was clipped by 3 bases and J by 4 bases; unmatched bases: 9. CDR3 sequence reads: CASSASGREVTGELFF. For the CDR3, the DNA is TGTGCCAGCAGCGCATCAGGGAGGGAGGTCACCGGGGAGCTGTTTTTT. The full variable domain, rest sourced from reference TRBV9 and TRBJ2-2, is DSGVTQTPKHLITATGQRVTLRCSPRSGDLSVYWYQQSLDQGLQFLIQYYNGEERAKGNILERFSAQQFPDLHSELNLSSLELGDSALYFCASSASGREVTGELFFGEGSRLTVL.

This chain uses TRBV6-1 with TRBJ1-5; D might be TRBD1 (6 bases). V lost 6 bases to trimming and J lost 1 base, with 10 bases between them. The CDR3 runs 14 residues. Looked up from germline, CDR1 is MNHNS and CDR2 is SASEGT. For the CDR3, the DNA is TGTGCCAGCAGCCGGACAGCGAGCAATCAGCCCCAGCATTTT. This sequence encodes CASSRTASNQPQHF.

The V and J genes are TRBV7-8 and TRBJ2-1, with 11 bases that match TRBD2. V dropped 4 bases and J dropped 0; count of bases not matched to a gene: 2. CDR1 SGHVS and CDR2 FQNEAQ come from the germline V gene. The CDR3 consists of 16 residues. This CDR3 is CASSWGLADSYNEQFF. The CDR3 coding sequence is TGTGCCAGCAGCTGGGGACTAGCGGACTCCTACAATGAGCAGTTCTTC. Complete variable domain (other parts from reference TRBV7-8 and TRBJ2-1): GAGVSQSPRYKVAKRGQDVALRCDPISGHVSLFWYQQALGQGPEFLTYFQNEAQLDKSGLPSDRFFAERPEGSVSTLKIQRTQQEDSAVYLCASSWGLADSYNEQFFGPGTRLTVL.

V and J are TRBV27 and TRBJ2-7; D gene unclear. The CDR3 has 13 residues. Between the trimmed V and J ends, which lost 6 bases and 4 bases, there was a span of 13 bases. Per germline, CDR1 MNHEY and CDR2 SMNVEV (reference sequence). CDR3 in amino acids: CASRTAGPYEQYF. As DNA, the CDR3 is TGTGCCAGCAGGACGGCCGGCCCTTACGAGCAGTACTTC.

The chain has TRBV5-8 and TRBJ1-1; tentative D call: TRBD1 (5 bases). The CDR3 has 15 amino acids. Germline V gene sequence: CDR1 SGHTS, CDR2 YDEGEE. V lost 4 bases and J lost 5, with 18 bases in between. CDR3: CASSLSPSGRTEAFF. The DNA for the CDR3 is TGTGCCAGCAGCCTAAGCCCCTCAGGGAGGACTGAAGCTTTCTTT.

The chain employs TRBV7-9 and TRBJ2-1, with 7 bases that match TRBD1. The CDR3 runs 13 residues. Germline trimming cut 2 bases from V and 9 bases from J; bases unmatched to any gene: 4. CDR1 and CDR2 from the germline V gene are SEHNR and FQNEAQ (reference sequence). CDR3 in amino acids: CASSLSGQFEQFF. The CDR3 DNA reads as TGTGCCAGCAGCTTATCGGGACAGTTTGAGCAGTTCTTC.

The chain is built from TRBV4-1 and TRBJ2-7; D is perhaps TRBD1 (5 bases). Looked up from germline, CDR1 is MGHRA and CDR2 is YSYEKL. CDR3 length: 15 residues. The V gene lost 0 bases and the J gene lost 3 bases, with 12 bases spanning the gap. CDR3 residues: CASSQDQKGYYEQYF. Written as DNA, the CDR3 is TGCGCCAGCAGCCAAGATCAAAAGGGGTACTACGAGCAGTACTTC.

The chain is built from TRBV28 and TRBJ2-7; D remains unclear. The ends were cut back, 6 bases at V and 0 bases at J, with 6 bases in the middle. The V gene's germline CDR1 is MDHEN and CDR2 SYDVKM. The CDR3 runs to 12 residues. The CDR3, as DNA: TGTGCCAGCAGCCATAGCTCCTACGAGCAGTACTTC. Translating it yields CASSHSSYEQYF.

The chain couples TRBV11-2 to TRBJ2-2; the match to TRBD1 covers 7 bases. Germline V lookup: CDR1 SGHAT, CDR2 FQNNGV. The V segment lost 7 bases and the J segment 1 base; nucleotides outside the gene matches: 6. The CDR3 covers 15 residues. The CDR3 DNA reads as TGTGCCAGCAACCCCAGGACAGGGAACACCGGGGAGCTGTTTTTT. Protein: CASNPRTGNTGELFF.

With regard to this clone: The same CDR3 can be traced to other DNA sequences in this sample. The chain couples TRBV19 to TRBJ2-3; tentative D call: TRBD2 (5 bases). The ends were cut back, 1 base at V and 0 bases at J, with 8 bases in the middle. This CDR3 has 15 amino acids. Germline CDR1 is LNHDA and CDR2 is SQIVND (reference sequence). CDR3 nucleotide sequence: TGTGCCAGTAGTATAGGCGGGTCTAGCACAGATACGCAGTATTTT. This gives the protein CASSIGGSSTDTQYF. Variable domain in full (rest from reference TRBV19 and TRBJ2-3): DGGITQSPKYLFRKEGQNVTLSCEQNLNHDAMYWYRQDPGQGLRLIYYSQIVNDFQKGDIAEGYSVSREKKESFPLTVTSAQKNPTAFYLCASSIGGSSTDTQYFGPGTRLTVL.

In this sample, this clone turned up once. The chain carries TRBV19 and TRBJ1-1, with 9 bases aligning to TRBD1. V dropped 5 bases and J dropped 3; count of bases not matched to a gene: 7. Germline loops: CDR1 LNHDA, CDR2 SQIVND (reference sequence). The length of the CDR3 is 15 residues. The CDR3 nucleotides read TGTGCCAGTAGTGTCGACAGGGGGTTGGACACTGAAGCTTTCTTT. It codes for CASSVDRGLDTEAFF.

In regard to this clone: Additional DNA sequences in this sample encode the identical CDR3. This rearrangement joins TRBV7-9 to TRBJ2-7; D not certain. The CDR3 is 12 residues long. Germline V gene lookup returns CDR1 SEHNR and CDR2 FQNEAQ (reference sequence). V was pared by 5 bases and J by 2 bases, with 7 bases between. In DNA, the CDR3 is TGTGCCAGCAGCCCCTCCCCCTACGAGCAGTACTTC. Translated, it gives CASSPSPYEQYF.

V is TRBV7-6 and J is TRBJ2-7; a possible D gene is TRBD1 (5 bases). Trimming left V 4 bases short and J 7 bases short, with 11 bases between. CDR1 is SGHVS and CDR2 is FNYEAQ in the germline V gene. This CDR3 spans 12 amino acids. CDR3 DNA sequence: TGTGCCAGCAGCTCAGGGCTCCGAGAGCAGTACTTC. Residues: CASSSGLREQYF.